This T cell receptor (beta chain) was identified during a study of regulatory T cells in long-lasting Graves disease. Germline lookup yields CDR1 SNHLY and CDR2 FYNNEI. The CDR3 sequence is 14 residues long. The V and J ends lost 6 bases and 9 bases respectively, with 18 bases between them. This sample's time point: newly diagnosed GD, antithyroid drugs for less than 3 months. PBMC-extracted RNA yielded the TCR library. Library construction for TCR beta used iRepertoire HTBI primers and Arm-PCR of CDR3 regions. TCRdb fed the multiplex PCR reads into MiXCR, producing one record per CDR3 protein. The table has around 360,000 distinct CDR3 sequences, 15% to 20% seen once. This clonotype was found many times. This sample also belongs to another study, concerning T cells in Graves' hyperthyroidism and ophthalmopathy. That work adds: Appearing also in blood were most of the thyroid clonotypes expanded above 0.001.

The chain couples TRBV2 to TRBJ2-1, with TRBD2 as a possible D gene (6 bases). The sample consisted of peripheral blood mononuclear cells (PBMCs), taken at new diagnosis, from a patient treated with antithyroid drugs. This TCR derives from a woman between 18 and 30 years old with Graves disease. The CDR3 is CASSPSVGRGEQFF. Written as DNA, the CDR3 is TGTGCCAGCAGCCCCTCTGTGGGGCGGGGTGAGCAGTTCTTC.